This passage covers 32 T cell receptor beta chains from one sample sequenced in a study of blood T cells in healthy people across ages. Next came a second PCR, run for about 7 to 12 cycles, which used a sample-barcoded 5' primer along with a J-beta primer mix. TCRdb re-called the 5' RACE reads with MiXCR, one entry per CDR3 protein. The sample yields about 570,000 distinct CDR3 sequences, roughly a quarter seen once. The same data also went into a second study, on T cells of mothers and their children.

Source material: blood. The receptors derive from a boy aged 2-9 years in good health.

The J gene is TRBJ2-5, the V gene TRBV10-3; 10 positions match TRBD1. Germline assignment: CDR1 ENHRY and CDR2 SYGVKD. The CDR3 contains 14 residues. V gave up 7 bases and J gave up 4 bases; unmatched junction bases: 6. The CDR3 here is CAINPTGGVETQYF. CDR3 sequence (DNA): TGTGCCATCAACCCGACAGGGGGCGTAGAGACCCAGTACTTC.

V is TRBV11-2 and J is TRBJ2-1; D remains unclear. The ends were cut back, 5 bases at V and 6 bases at J, with 20 bases in the middle. CDR3 length: 16 residues. Germline V lookup: CDR1 SGHAT, CDR2 FQNNGV. The CDR3, as DNA: TGTGCCAGCAGCGGGGTCCCTGCCACAATTCGCAATGAGCAGTTCTTC. Translated: CASSGVPATIRNEQFF.

This clonotype was counted only a few times. This chain connects TRBV15 to TRBJ2-3; 9 bases agree with TRBD2. The CDR3 spans 16 residues. Per germline, CDR1 LNHNV and CDR2 YYDKDF (reference sequence). The V and J ends lost 5 bases and 6 bases, in that order; junction bases with no gene match: 12. CDR3 sequence (DNA): TGTGCCACCAGCCGCCAAGCAGCGGGGGGCGGGGATACGCAGTATTTT. It yields the protein CATSRQAAGGGDTQYF.

The J gene is TRBJ2-5, the V gene TRBV3-1; 9 bases match TRBD2. The germline V gene has CDR1 LGHDT and CDR2 YNNKEL (reference sequence). This CDR3 contains 16 residues. V shed 4 bases and J 0 bases; nucleotides not matched to a gene: 6. DNA of the CDR3: TGTGCCAGCAGCCCTGGGACTAGCAGCGACCAAGAGACCCAGTACTTC. Its protein product is CASSPGTSSDQETQYF.

This clonotype has a handful of counts. Mismatch with germline at one junction end may stem from a read error. V is TRBV18 and J is TRBJ1-2; TRBD1 agrees at 8 bases. The CDR3 covers 15 residues. Germline V gene lookup returns CDR1 KGHSH and CDR2 LQKENI. The CDR3 DNA follows: TGTGCCGGCTCACCGCAGGGGACAGGCCACTATGGCTACACCTTC. Amino acids: CAGSPQGTGHYGYTF.

This clonotype has more than one count but fewer than ten. The chain uses TRBV7-9 and TRBJ2-5, with 8 bases that match TRBD2. Looked up from germline, CDR1 is SEHNR and CDR2 is FQNEAQ (reference sequence). CDR3 length: 12 amino acids. V lost 10 bases to trimming and J lost 5 bases; unmatched junction nucleotides: 6. CDR3 in DNA: TGTGCCACAGGAGCGGGAGTGGAGACCCAGTACTTC. The encoded protein is CATGAGVETQYF.

The chain joins TRBV6-6 to TRBJ1-5; no clear D gene. Between the trimmed V and J ends, which lost 7 bases and 5 bases, there was a span of 9 bases. Germline V gives CDR1 MNHNY, CDR2 SVGAGI (reference sequence). The CDR3 covers 12 residues. The CDR3 loop reads CASKSPDQPQHF. DNA of the CDR3: TGTGCCAGCAAGTCCCCGGATCAGCCCCAGCATTTT.

The CDR3 loop reads CASSRRERDEQFF. CDR3 nucleotide sequence: TGTGCCAGCAGTAGGCGGGAGAGGGATGAGCAGTTCTTC. This chain uses TRBV2 with TRBJ2-7; 7 bases map to TRBD2. The DNA matches TRBJ2-1 better at its end, which makes the J call doubtful. The CDR3 is 13 residues long. Per germline, CDR1 SNHLY and CDR2 FYNNEI.

V and J are TRBV6-2 or TRBV6-3 and TRBJ1-1; 7 bases are a match to TRBD1. CDR1 and CDR2 from the germline V gene are MNHEY and SVGEGT. CDR3 length equals 18 residues. V lost 0 bases to trimming and J lost 2 bases; unmatched junction nucleotides: 12. CDR3 sequence: CASSYSLGTATFNTEAFF. The CDR3 DNA reads TGTGCCAGCAGTTACTCGTTAGGGACAGCTACCTTCAACACTGAAGCTTTCTTT.

The gene calls are TRBV7-3 and TRBJ2-5; possible D gene TRBD1, 5 bases. Germline lookup yields CDR1 SGHTA and CDR2 FQGTGA. V was shortened by 7 bases and J by 5 bases, with 20 bases between the two germline ends. The CDR3 runs to 15 residues. The DNA of the CDR3 is TGTGCCAGCATCCCTTTAGGACACCCATCGGAGACCCAGTACTTC. As protein: CASIPLGHPSETQYF.

The sample holds a few counts of this clonotype. This chain uses TRBV7-7 with TRBJ2-5, with D unresolved. CDR1 and CDR2 (germline): SSHAT, FNYEAQ (reference sequence). The V gene lost 0 bases and the J gene lost 3 bases, with 5 bases spanning the gap. The CDR3 has 13 residues. The chain's CDR3 is CASSLARKETQYF. CDR3 nucleotide sequence: TGTGCCAGCAGCTTAGCGCGGAAAGAGACCCAGTACTTC.

The chain combines TRBV5-1 with TRBJ2-7, with TRBD1 matching over 7 bases. The CDR3 runs 15 residues. Per germline, CDR1 SGHRS and CDR2 YFSETQ. V dropped 4 bases and J dropped 0; count of bases not matched to a gene: 7. CDR3 nucleotides: TGCGCCAGCAGCCCTGACAGGGCTCGCTCCTACGAGCAGTACTTC. Amino acids: CASSPDRARSYEQYF.

The chain couples TRBV27 to TRBJ2-1; 9 positions agree with TRBD2. CDR3 length: 14 residues. V lost 5 bases, J lost 10 bases, and 9 bases stayed unmatched. Looked up from germline, CDR1 is MNHEY and CDR2 is SMNVEV (reference sequence). CDR3 sequence reads: CASSPEIAGVEQFF. CDR3 nucleotide sequence: TGTGCCAGCAGTCCCGAAATAGCGGGGGTGGAGCAGTTCTTC.

In DNA form, the CDR3 reads TGTGCCAGCAGACAGAACGGGGGGCCGAAGACCCAGTACTTC. Translating it yields CASRQNGGPKTQYF. The rearrangement joins TRBV6-1 to TRBJ2-5; maybe TRBD2 (7 bases). Germline CDR1 MNHNS, CDR2 SASEGT. The CDR3 length is 14 residues. Trimming cost V 6 bases and J 6 bases, with 17 bases left between them.

There are a few counts of this clonotype. The J gene is TRBJ2-7, the V gene TRBV5-1; D perhaps matches TRBD2 (6 bases). Germline V gene sequence: CDR1 SGHRS, CDR2 YFSETQ. This CDR3 contains 16 residues. V was pared by 0 bases and J by 3 bases, with 16 bases between. The CDR3 DNA follows: TGCGCCAGCAGCTTGGCCGGGAGCCGGGCGGGCTACGAGCAGTACTTC. This translates into CASSLAGSRAGYEQYF.

The chain is built from TRBV10-3 and TRBJ2-1; the D call may be TRBD1 or TRBD2 (7 bases each). The germline V gene has CDR1 ENHRY and CDR2 SYGVKD. The V end lost 4 bases, the J end lost 4 bases, and 17 bases lay between the germline ends. The CDR3 is 16 residues long. CDR3 region: CAISVQGGLLYNEQFF. In DNA, the CDR3 is TGTGCCATCAGTGTTCAGGGGGGACTATTATACAATGAGCAGTTCTTC.

This clonotype has a handful of counts. J is TRBJ2-3 and V is TRBV12-5; D ambiguous. V dropped 5 bases and J dropped 0 bases, with 6 bases sitting between them. The CDR3 has 13 residues. The germline V gene encodes CDR1 LGHNT and CDR2 FRNRAP. The chain's CDR3 is CASGPTSTDTQYF. The CDR3 bases are TGTGCTAGTGGTCCCACGAGCACAGATACGCAGTATTTT.

A few counts support this clonotype. The rearrangement uses TRBV4-3 and TRBJ2-1; no definite D call. With 1 base removed from V and 0 bases from J, the gap between germline ends came to 10 bases. This CDR3 has 16 residues. The germline V gene encodes CDR1 LGHNA and CDR2 YSLEER. The CDR3 DNA is TGCGCCAGCAGCCAAGCTTACTCTAGCTCCTACAATGAGCAGTTCTTC. Encoded protein: CASSQAYSSSYNEQFF.

This clonotype was counted between two and nine times. The chain uses TRBV12-3 or TRBV12-4 and TRBJ1-4, with D possibly being TRBD1 (6 bases). CDR3 length: 16 residues. Trimming stripped 1 base from V and 5 bases from J, with 14 bases between. CDR3 sequence reads: CASSLGAGRGNEKLFF. The CDR3 region has the DNA TGTGCCAGCAGTTTAGGGGCAGGCAGGGGAAATGAAAAACTGTTTTTT.

This clonotype has more than one count but fewer than ten. The chain employs TRBV6-5 and TRBJ2-5; TRBD1 or TRBD2 may be the D gene (5 bases each). Germline values: CDR1 MNHEY, CDR2 SVGAGI. CDR3 length equals 14 residues. Trimming shortened V by 5 bases and J by 11 bases, and 21 bases separated the two germline ends. CDR3 nucleotide sequence: TGTGCCAGCAGTCAGGGACGACTGCTGGGTTGGCAGTACTTC. This sequence encodes CASSQGRLLGWQYF.

V usage is TRBV7-9 and J usage is TRBJ1-1; D perhaps matches TRBD1 (5 bases). Germline values: CDR1 SEHNR, CDR2 FQNEAQ (reference sequence). The CDR3 spans 16 residues. V was pared by 6 bases and J by 4 bases, with 21 bases between. The CDR3 sequence is CASSPAGPTWATEAFF. The CDR3 DNA reads as TGTGCCAGCAGTCCGGCGGGGCCTACCTGGGCCACTGAAGCTTTCTTT.

This clonotype was counted a single time. This chain links TRBV6-5 with TRBJ1-6, with 10 bases matching TRBD1. The CDR3 totals 17 residues. Germline CDR1 reads MNHEY; CDR2 reads SVGAGI. Losses at the gene ends were 4 bases for V and 6 bases for J; bases not matched to a gene: 9. The CDR3 reads CASSLPRTGGINSPLHF. As DNA, the CDR3 is TGTGCCAGCAGTTTACCTCGGACAGGGGGAATTAATTCACCCCTCCACTTT.

This clonotype was seen a handful of times. V usage is TRBV21-1 and J usage is TRBJ1-1. TRBV21-1 counts as a pseudogene. There are 13 residues in the CDR3. CDR3 loop: CASSVGCSPEAFF. The CDR3 nucleotides read TGTGCCAGCAGCGTCGGGTGCTCCCCTGAAGCTTTCTTT.

This clonotype appeared many times. The chain joins TRBV9 to TRBJ2-3; D is uncertain. Germline CDR1 and CDR2: SGDLS and YYNGEE. V shed 0 bases and J shed 4 bases, with 12 bases lying between them. CDR3 length: 15 residues. The CDR3 DNA sequence: TGTGCCAGCAGCGTAGGTGTCTCCAGCGCAGATACGCAGTATTTT. Protein: CASSVGVSSADTQYF.

This clonotype showed up just a few times. This chain connects TRBV9 to TRBJ2-4; D assignment may be TRBD1 or TRBD2 (6 bases each). The V and J ends lost 1 base and 0 bases respectively, with 11 bases between them. The germline CDR1 and CDR2 sequences are SGDLS and YYNGEE. CDR3 length: 16 amino acids. CDR3 sequence: CASSVMGGLAKNIQYF. CDR3 bases: TGTGCCAGCAGCGTAATGGGGGGCCTAGCCAAAAACATTCAGTACTTC.

The rearrangement links TRBV18 to TRBJ2-1; D call uncertain. The CDR3 totals 15 residues. CDR1 and CDR2 from the germline V gene are KGHSH and LQKENI. Trimming stripped 3 bases from V and 5 bases from J, with 14 bases between. The CDR3: CASSPPGKGNNEQFF. As DNA, the CDR3 is TGTGCCAGCTCACCCCCGGGTAAGGGTAACAATGAGCAGTTCTTC.

In its sample, this clonotype was seen a few times. This chain links TRBV12-1 with TRBJ2-6. TRBV12-1 has pseudogene status. The length of the CDR3 is 14 residues. CDR3 residues: CASSSTSGANVLTF. The CDR3 region has the DNA TGTGCCAGCAGCTCCACCTCTGGGGCCAACGTCCTGACTTTC.

The gene calls are TRBV12-3 or TRBV12-4 and TRBJ2-7, with 7 positions matching TRBD2. The V gene end was trimmed by 0 bases and the J gene end by 6 bases; junction bases not matched to a gene: 2. The length of the CDR3 is 13 residues. The chain's CDR3 is CASSLAGRVEQYF. The CDR3 region has the DNA TGTGCCAGCAGTTTAGCAGGGAGGGTCGAGCAGTACTTC.

Remarks on this clonotype: Given the absence of the conserved phenylalanine or tryptophan at the CDR3 end, a read error is likely. The chain employs TRBV6-1 and TRBJ2-5; 9 nucleotides align to TRBD2. TRBJ2-7 explains the end of the DNA better; the J call may be wrong. Looked up from germline, CDR1 is MNHNS and CDR2 is SASEGT. There are 16 residues in the CDR3. The CDR3 coding sequence is TGTGCCAGCAGTCTCGTAACCGGGACTAGCTTCTACGAGCAGTACTAC. Translating it yields CASSLVTGTSFYEQYY.

The rearrangement links TRBV9 to TRBJ2-5; D call uncertain. The V and J ends lost 0 bases and 4 bases respectively, with 13 bases between them. The CDR3 length is 15 residues. Looked up from germline, CDR1 is SGDLS and CDR2 is YYNGEE. CDR3 nucleotides: TGTGCCAGCAGCGTAGGAGGATTTTCGGGAGAGACCCAGTACTTC. Translated, it gives CASSVGGFSGETQYF.

In DNA, the CDR3 is TGCGCCAGCAGCCAAAGCGGGAGTGCAGATACGCAGTATTTT. It yields the protein CASSQSGSADTQYF. V is TRBV10-1 and J is TRBJ2-3, with 8 bases fitting TRBD2. Germline V gene sequence: CDR1 WNHNN, CDR2 SYGVQD (reference sequence). Trimming at V came to 6 bases and at J to 4 bases, leaving 6 bases not matched to a gene. The CDR3 loop spans 14 amino acids.

This clonotype showed up just once. The J gene is TRBJ2-5, the V gene TRBV20-1; 9 bases agree with TRBD2. The assigned J gene may be wrong: the sequence end matches TRBJ2-7 better. The CDR3 contains 12 residues. Germline values: CDR1 DFQATT, CDR2 SNEGSKA (reference sequence). The CDR3 DNA reads TGCAGTGCAAGCGGGAGGAACGTCGAGCAGTACTTC. The encoded protein is CSASGRNVEQYF.